This passage covers 15 T cell receptor beta chains from one sample sequenced in a study of cytomegalovirus exposure and HLA in healthy donors. The PCR was carried out with 60 Vbeta primers and 13 Jbeta primers. Sequencing used immunoSEQ multiplex PCR; TCRdb keeps in-frame clones, though not all of them. The sample yields some 80,000 clones, about 78% seen once. What was sequenced was PBMCs. All receptors come from a man between 18 and 35 years old in good health and CMV-seropositive.

The genes are TRBV6-1 and TRBJ1-5; D gene unclear. Between the trimmed V and J ends, which lost 2 bases and 2 bases, there was a span of 16 bases. This CDR3 comprises 17 residues. Germline V gives CDR1 MNHNS, CDR2 SASEGT. In DNA form, the CDR3 reads TGTGCCAGCAGTGAACGGTTTTTCGGAGGCGGCAATCAGCCCCAGCATTTT. Its translation: CASSERFFGGGNQPQHF.

J is TRBJ2-5 and V is TRBV28; no clear D gene. V dropped 8 bases and J dropped 7 bases, with 20 bases sitting between them. This CDR3 region has 14 residues. CDR1 and CDR2 (germline): MDHEN, SYDVKM. The CDR3 DNA is TGTGCCAGCGGAATTGCCGGTCCCAGAGGGACCCAGTACTTC. Amino acid sequence: CASGIAGPRGTQYF.

This sequence joins TRBV28 and TRBJ2-1, with 12 bases identical to TRBD2. This CDR3 contains 17 residues. Germline V gene data show CDR1 as MDHEN and CDR2 as SYDVKM. The V and J ends lost 5 bases and 2 bases, in that order; junction bases with no gene match: 7. As DNA, the CDR3 is TGTGCCAGCAGTCCACCCGGACTAGCGGGAACCTACAATGAGCAGTTCTTC. Its protein is CASSPPGLAGTYNEQFF. Full variable domain (outside the CDR3, taken from reference TRBV28 and TRBJ2-1): DVKVTQSSRYLVKRTGEKVFLECVQDMDHENMFWYRQDPGLGLRLIYFSYDVKMKEKGDIPEGYSVSREKKERFSLILESASTNQTSMYLCASSPPGLAGTYNEQFFGPGTRLTVL.

This rearrangement joins TRBV5-1 to TRBJ1-4, with D unclear. Trimming left V 4 bases short and J 2 bases short, with 12 bases between. Germline V gene lookup returns CDR1 SGHRS and CDR2 YFSETQ. This CDR3 contains 15 residues. The CDR3 DNA is TGCGCCAGCAGCCCTCAAGGAGCCACTAATGAAAAACTGTTTTTT. This gives the protein CASSPQGATNEKLFF.

The chain is built from TRBV7-3 and TRBJ2-5, with 10 bases matching TRBD1. The CDR3 is 14 residues long. Germline CDR1 reads SGHTA; CDR2 reads FQGTGA. V shed 5 bases, J shed 4 bases, and the junction held 4 bases outside the gene matches. CDR3 DNA: TGTGCCAGCAGCCCAGGACAGGGGGGAGAGACCCAGTACTTC. Protein product: CASSPGQGGETQYF.

The chain employs TRBV5-1 and TRBJ2-5, with D possibly matching TRBD2 (5 bases). From germline, CDR1 is SGHRS and CDR2 YFSETQ. The CDR3 is made up of 12 amino acids. Trimming cost V 5 bases and J 1 base, with 6 bases left between them. CDR3 nucleotide sequence: TGCGCCAGCAGACTAGGCCAAGAGACCCAGTACTTC. Residues: CASRLGQETQYF. Filled out from reference TRBV5-1 and TRBJ2-5, the complete variable domain reads KAGVTQTPRYLIKTRGQQVTLSCSPISGHRSVSWYQQTPGQGLQFLFEYFSETQRNKGNFPGRFSGRQFSNSRSEMNVSTLELGDSALYLCASRLGQETQYFGPGTRLLVL.

This chain joins TRBV11-2 and TRBJ2-2, with D unclear. The germline CDR1 and CDR2 sequences are SGHAT and FQNNGV. The CDR3 consists of 12 residues. Trimming shortened V by 1 base and J by 10 bases, and 7 bases separated the two germline ends. The CDR3 region has the DNA TGTGCCAGCAGCTTAGCAGGCCCGGAGCTGTTTTTT. This encodes CASSLAGPELFF.

The sample holds a few counts of this clone. V gene TRBV4-1 combines with J gene TRBJ1-1; 9 nucleotides match TRBD1. J lost 2 bases, V lost 5 bases, and 3 bases had no gene match. This CDR3 has 14 residues. The germline V gene has CDR1 MGHRA and CDR2 YSYEKL. The CDR3 region has the DNA TGCGCCAGCAGCAAGGACAGGGGAAACACTGAAGCTTTCTTT. It is translated as CASSKDRGNTEAFF.

This clone was counted once. J is TRBJ2-5 and V is TRBV19, with TRBD1 matching over 8 bases. The CDR3 contains 13 residues. With V trimmed by 5 bases and J by 3 bases, 2 bases remained unmatched. Germline CDR1 LNHDA, CDR2 SQIVND (reference sequence). CDR3 nucleotides: TGTGCCAGTAGTGCGGGACAGGAAGAGACCCAGTACTTC. Amino acids: CASSAGQEETQYF.

This chain joins TRBV6-5 and TRBJ1-2; 10 bases fit TRBD1. Germline trimming cut 9 bases from V and 8 bases from J; bases unmatched to any gene: 9. The CDR3 has 13 amino acids. CDR1 and CDR2 (germline): MNHEY, SVGAGI. In DNA form, the CDR3 reads TGTGCCAGAAGGGCGGGACAGGGGTGGGGCTACACCTTC. It encodes CARRAGQGWGYTF.

This clone was observed a few times. This rearrangement joins TRBV7-9 to TRBJ1-1, with TRBD1 identical over 7 bases. Trimming took 8 bases from V and 5 from J; bases not matched to a gene: 14. The CDR3 has 15 residues. The germline gives CDR1 SEHNR, CDR2 FQNEAQ (reference sequence). As DNA, the CDR3 is TGTGCCAGCCTCCCCGGAGGGGGCGGCGCAACTGAAGCTTTCTTT. Translation: CASLPGGGGATEAFF.

This clone was found once. The J gene is TRBJ2-1, the V gene TRBV6-5; D is possibly TRBD2 (6 bases). In germline, CDR1 is MNHEY, CDR2 SVGAGI. The CDR3 length is 14 residues. Trimming shortened V by 0 bases and J by 7 bases, and 10 bases separated the two germline ends. The CDR3 nucleotides read TGTGCCAGCAGTTACTCTGGCGGGGAAAATGAGCAGTTCTTC. Protein: CASSYSGGENEQFF.

The genes are TRBV6-4 and TRBJ1-1; D gene unclear. CDR3 size: 16 residues. Trimming removed 0 bases at V and 1 base at J, with 12 bases between. Germline values: CDR1 MRHNA, CDR2 SNTAGT. CDR3 amino acids: CASSDSLWASNTEAFF. The CDR3 coding sequence is TGTGCCAGCAGTGACTCTCTATGGGCGTCGAACACTGAAGCTTTCTTT.

J is TRBJ2-1 and V is TRBV14; TRBD2 is a possible D gene (5 bases). The CDR3 is made up of 13 amino acids. Germline values: CDR1 SGHDN, CDR2 FVKESK. The ends were cut back, 5 bases at V and 4 bases at J, with 9 bases in the middle. The CDR3 DNA reads TGTGCCAGCAGCGAAACTAGATACAATGAGCAGTTCTTC. Amino acids: CASSETRYNEQFF.

This rearrangement joins TRBV28 to TRBJ2-7; 9 nucleotides match TRBD2. This CDR3 spans 15 amino acids. V lost 4 bases and J lost 9; bases outside the gene matches: 13. Germline V gives CDR1 MDHEN, CDR2 SYDVKM. CDR3: CASSWHPGTSIRQYF. CDR3 bases: TGTGCCAGCAGTTGGCACCCGGGGACTAGCATAAGGCAGTACTTC.